This T cell receptor (beta chain) emerged from a study of blood T cell repertoires in COVID-19. The protocol was immunoSEQ multiplex PCR, while the TCRdb copy is restricted to in-frame clones and leaves out a portion. The sample comprises some 250,000 clones, approximately 83% of which are singletons, and approximately 4.8% rests with the top ten. Sequencing input: peripheral blood. This sequence was found in a man aged 45-60 years with active or convalescent COVID-19.

Written as DNA, the CDR3 is TGCAGCGTTGAAGAGGGACAGGGTATCGATGGCTACACCTTC. It encodes CSVEEGQGIDGYTF. The chain couples TRBV29-1 to TRBJ1-2; TRBD1 matches 9 bases. The ends lost 0 bases at V and 6 bases at J; junction bases unmatched: 5. Germline assignment: CDR1 SQVTM and CDR2 ANQGSEA. This CDR3 spans 14 amino acids. Drawing the rest from reference TRBV29-1 and TRBJ1-2, the complete variable domain is SAVISQKPSRDICQRGTSLTIQCQVDSQVTMMFWYRQQPGQSLTLIATANQGSEATYESGFVIDKFPISRPNLTFSTLTVSNMSPEDSSIYLCSVEEGQGIDGYTFGSGTRLTVV.